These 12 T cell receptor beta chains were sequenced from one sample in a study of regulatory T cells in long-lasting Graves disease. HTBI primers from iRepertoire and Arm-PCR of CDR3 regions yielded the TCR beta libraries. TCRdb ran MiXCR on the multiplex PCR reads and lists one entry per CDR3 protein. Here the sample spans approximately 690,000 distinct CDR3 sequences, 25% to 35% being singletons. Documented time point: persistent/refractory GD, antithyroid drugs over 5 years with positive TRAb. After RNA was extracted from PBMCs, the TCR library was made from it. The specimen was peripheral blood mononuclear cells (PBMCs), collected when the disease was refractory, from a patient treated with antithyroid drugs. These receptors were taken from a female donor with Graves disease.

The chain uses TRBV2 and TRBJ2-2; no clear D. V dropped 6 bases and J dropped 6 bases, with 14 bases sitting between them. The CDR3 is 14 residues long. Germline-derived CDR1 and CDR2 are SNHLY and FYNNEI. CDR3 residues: CASSVDMVAGELFF. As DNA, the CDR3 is TGTGCCAGCAGCGTAGATATGGTGGCCGGGGAGCTGTTTTTT.

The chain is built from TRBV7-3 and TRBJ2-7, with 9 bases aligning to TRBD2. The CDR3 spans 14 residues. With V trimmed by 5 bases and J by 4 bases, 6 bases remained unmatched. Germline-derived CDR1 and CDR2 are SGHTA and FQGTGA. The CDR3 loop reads CASSPTAGGYEQYF. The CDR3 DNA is TGTGCCAGCAGCCCAACAGCGGGAGGTTACGAGCAGTACTTC.

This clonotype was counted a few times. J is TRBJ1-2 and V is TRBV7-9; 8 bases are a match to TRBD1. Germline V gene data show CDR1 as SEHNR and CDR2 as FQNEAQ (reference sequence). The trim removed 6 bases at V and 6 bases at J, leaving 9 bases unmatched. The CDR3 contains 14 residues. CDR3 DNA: TGTGCCAGCAGTTACGGACAGGGAACGCATGGCTACACCTTC. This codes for CASSYGQGTHGYTF. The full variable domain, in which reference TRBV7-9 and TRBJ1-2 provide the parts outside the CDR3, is DTGVSQNPRHKITKRGQNVTFRCDPISEHNRLYWYRQTLGQGPEFLTYFQNEAQLEKSRLLSDRFSAERPKGSFSTLEIQRTEQGDSAMYLCASSYGQGTHGYTFGSGTRLTVV.

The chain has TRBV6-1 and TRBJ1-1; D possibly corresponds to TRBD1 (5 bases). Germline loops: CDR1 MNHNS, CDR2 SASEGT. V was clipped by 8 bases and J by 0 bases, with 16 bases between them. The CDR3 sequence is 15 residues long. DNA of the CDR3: TGTGCCAGCTCTGGGGCAGTCTTCATGAACACTGAAGCTTTCTTT. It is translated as CASSGAVFMNTEAFF.

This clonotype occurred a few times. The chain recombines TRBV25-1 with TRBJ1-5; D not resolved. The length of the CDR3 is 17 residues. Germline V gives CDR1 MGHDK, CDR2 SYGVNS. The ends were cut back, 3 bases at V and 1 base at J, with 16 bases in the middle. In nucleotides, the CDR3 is TGTGCCAGCAGTGATGTAGAAGGTGGAGGAAGCAATCAGCCCCAGCATTTT. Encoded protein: CASSDVEGGGSNQPQHF.

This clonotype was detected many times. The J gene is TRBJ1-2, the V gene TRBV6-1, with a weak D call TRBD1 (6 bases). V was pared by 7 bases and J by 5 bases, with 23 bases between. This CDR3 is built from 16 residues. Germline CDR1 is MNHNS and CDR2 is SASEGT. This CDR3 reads CASNPVMRGGGYGYTF. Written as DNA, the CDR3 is TGTGCCAGCAACCCAGTGATGAGGGGGGGTGGATATGGCTACACCTTC.

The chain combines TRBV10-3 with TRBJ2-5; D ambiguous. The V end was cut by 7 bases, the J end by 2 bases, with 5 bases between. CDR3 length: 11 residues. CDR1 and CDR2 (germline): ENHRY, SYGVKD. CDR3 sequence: CAIKSQETQYF. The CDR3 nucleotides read TGTGCCATCAAATCACAAGAGACCCAGTACTTC.

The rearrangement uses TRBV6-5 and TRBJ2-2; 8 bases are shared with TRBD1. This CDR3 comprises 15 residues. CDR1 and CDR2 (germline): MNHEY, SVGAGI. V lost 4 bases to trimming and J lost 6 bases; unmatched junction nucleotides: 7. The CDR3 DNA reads TGTGCCAGCAGTTCGGACAGGGTATTGTCCGGGGAGCTGTTTTTT. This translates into CASSSDRVLSGELFF.

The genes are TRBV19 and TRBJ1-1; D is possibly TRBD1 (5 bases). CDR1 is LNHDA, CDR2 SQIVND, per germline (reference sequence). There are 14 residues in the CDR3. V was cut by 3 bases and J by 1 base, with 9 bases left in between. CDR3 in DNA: TGTGCCAGTAGTATGTTGGGGCAGAACACTGAAGCTTTCTTT. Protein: CASSMLGQNTEAFF. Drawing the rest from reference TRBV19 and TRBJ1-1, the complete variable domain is DGGITQSPKYLFRKEGQNVTLSCEQNLNHDAMYWYRQDPGQGLRLIYYSQIVNDFQKGDIAEGYSVSREKKESFPLTVTSAQKNPTAFYLCASSMLGQNTEAFFGQGTRLTVV.

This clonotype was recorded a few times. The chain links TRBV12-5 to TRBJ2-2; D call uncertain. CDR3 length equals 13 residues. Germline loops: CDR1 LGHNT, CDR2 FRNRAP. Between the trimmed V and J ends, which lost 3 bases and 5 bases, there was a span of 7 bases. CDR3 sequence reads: CASGLLGTGELFF. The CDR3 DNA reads TGTGCTAGTGGTTTACTGGGGACCGGGGAGCTGTTTTTT.

CDR3 bases: TGTGCCAGCAAACCTATTGGGGGGTCCCGGGCCAACGTCCTGACTTTC. Amino acids: CASKPIGGSRANVLTF. This chain joins TRBV12-3 or TRBV12-4 and TRBJ2-6, with D possibly matching TRBD2 (6 bases). The V end was cut by 7 bases, the J end by 5 bases, with 18 bases between. The CDR3 is 16 amino acids.

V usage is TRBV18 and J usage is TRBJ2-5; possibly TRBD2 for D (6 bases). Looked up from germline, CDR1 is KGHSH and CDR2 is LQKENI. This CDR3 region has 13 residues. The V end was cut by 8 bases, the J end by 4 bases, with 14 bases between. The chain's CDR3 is CASGNRAGETQYF. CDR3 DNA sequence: TGTGCCAGCGGCAACAGAGCGGGAGAGACCCAGTACTTC.